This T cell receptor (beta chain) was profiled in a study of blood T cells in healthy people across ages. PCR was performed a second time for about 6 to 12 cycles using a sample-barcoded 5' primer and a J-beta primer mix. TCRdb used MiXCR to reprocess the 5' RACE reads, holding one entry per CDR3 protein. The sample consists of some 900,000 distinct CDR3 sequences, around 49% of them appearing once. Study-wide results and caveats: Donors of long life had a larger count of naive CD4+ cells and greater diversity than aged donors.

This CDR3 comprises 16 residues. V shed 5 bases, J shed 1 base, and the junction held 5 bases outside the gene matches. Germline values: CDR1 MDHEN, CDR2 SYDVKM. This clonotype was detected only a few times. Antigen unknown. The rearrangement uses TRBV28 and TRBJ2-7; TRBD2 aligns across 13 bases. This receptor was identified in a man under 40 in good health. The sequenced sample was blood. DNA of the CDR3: TGTGCCAGCAGTCCGGGACTAGCGGGGTTATCCTACGAGCAGTACTTC. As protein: CASSPGLAGLSYEQYF.